This TCR beta chain appears in the sequencing data of a study of blood T cell repertoires in COVID-19 (dated by TCRdb to about 2020). For the wider study: Samples covering the acute and convalescent phases of COVID-19 were provided by collaborators in the United States, Italy and Spain. Deeply sampled blood TCRbeta repertoires from subjects exposed to, actively infected with, or recovered from COVID-19 were included in the dataset. The material from the prospective study consisted of cDNA or gDNA derived from T cells, B-cell-depleted T cells, or PBMCs. Where available, HLA class I and class II types were obtained from metadata supplied by the sample provider rather than from assay-based typing. The repertoires were released in a freely available public database intended as a resource for research on the immune response to SARS-CoV-2. A de-identified subject ID, COVID-19 status, age in years and sex were almost always included in the sample metadata. The samples were drawn from the first 160 participants of the ongoing ImmuneRACE study and from some 1,300 subjects provided by 6 global collaborators. Points the paper makes about the study in general: Clinical and demographic metadata were provided uncurated, with the amount varying by source and participant.

From a lookup of the germline V gene, CDR1 and CDR2 are MDHEN and SYDVKM. The CDR3, cysteine through phenylalanine, is 14 amino acids long. The only DNA kept is the CDR3, 42 bases in frame from the first base. V is cut by 6 bases and J by 8 bases, and the space between the germline ends is 16 bases. Details on this clone: Its target antigen remains unknown. The sample holds no much larger clone one base away, and base qualities are not on file.

Each collaborating institution followed its own protocols to collect whole blood in K2EDTA tubes. Collaborator samples were shipped for TCRbeta analysis as frozen whole blood, isolated PBMCs, or DNA extracted from either sample type. TCRbeta CDR3 regions were amplified from genomic DNA by means of the immunoSEQ Assay, a bias-controlled multiplex PCR. In the source study's methods: The number of nucleated cells in each sample was estimated by amplification of reference gene primers within the assay. To quantify the absolute abundance of each unique TCRbeta CDR3 rearrangement, sequence reads were collapsed and filtered. Productive Simpson clonality was computed per sample as the square root of Simpson's diversity index over productive rearrangements. The table comes from immuneACCESS by way of TCRdb, which keeps in-frame sequences with V and J called. Part of the clones is missing from these tables; in studies checked, under half for an unresolved V gene and the rest for unknown reasons. The DNA gave D and trimming, while V, J and clone size come from that table. The sample table records about 90,000 clones; more than 70% of these occur just once. Jointly, the top ten make up about a sixth of the sample.

The chain joins TRBV28 to TRBJ1-4; TRBD1 is a weak D gene call, 5 bases matching. This clonotype originated in a human donor in a cohort sampled during active COVID-19. Sequencing was done on a sample of peripheral blood. The CDR3 in this case is CASSTGGVGEKLFF. The DNA sequence reads TGTGCCAGCAGCACTGGAGGGGTGGGAGAAAAACTGTTTTTT.